These T cell receptor beta chains were read from a single sample in a study of OX40 agonist ivuxolimab in advanced cancers. Assay: immunoSEQ multiplex PCR; the TCRdb copy retains only in-frame clones and omits some. The sample consists of roughly 77,000 clones, more than 80% of them appearing once. The specimen comprised CD4+ or CD8+ T cells sorted from blood, sampled in a trial of the OX40 agonist ivuxolimab. All receptors come from an adult with an advanced solid tumor such as melanoma, head and neck, liver or kidney cancer. Both conserved end residues are part of each CDR3. Each record gives: V gene, clone size, CDR3 length, J gene, D gene, CDR3 DNA, CDR3 protein. D genes are given only for firm matches. Expanded clones get a size class; other rows say once, few or many, or leave the size out.

>TRBV5-8|few|15|TRBJ1-5|.
TGTGCCAGCAGCTTAGGCAGGGACCCCGATCGGCCCCAGCATTTT
CASSLGRDPDRPQHF
>TRBV18|.|13|TRBJ1-1|.
TGTGCCAGCTCACAGGCAGGGCACACTGAAGCTTTCTTT
CASSQAGHTEAFF
>TRBV2|.|12|TRBJ2-5|.
TGTGCCAGCAGTGAAGGGGCGCGGCTTGGGAACTTC
CASSEGARLGNF
>TRBV30|.|11|TRBJ2-3|TRBD2
TGTGCCTGGCGGACTAGTTATACGCAGTATTTT
CAWRTSYTQYF
>TRBV5-1|.|14|TRBJ2-5|.
TGCGCCAGCAGCTACCGGGGGACCCAAGAGACCCAGTACTTC
CASSYRGTQETQYF
>TRBV9|once|15|TRBJ2-3|.
TGTGCCAGCAGCGTAGGGACGGCGAGCACAGATACGCAGTATTTT
CASSVGTASTDTQYF
>TRBV28|once|18|TRBJ2-4|.
TGTGCCAGCAGTAGAGGCAGGGGGGCCGGACTAGCCAAAAACATTCAGTACTTC
CASSRGRGAGLAKNIQYF
>TRBV28|.|14|TRBJ2-7|TRBD1
TGTGCCAGCAACGTCCGGCAGGGGGCGTACGAGCAGTACTTC
CASNVRQGAYEQYF
>TRBV19|.|13|TRBJ2-3|.
TGTGCCAGTAGTATCCAGGGTATAGATACGCAGTATTTT
CASSIQGIDTQYF
>TRBV16|few|14|TRBJ1-1|.
TGTGCCAGCAAAGGGAGACTTTTGAACACTGAAGCTTTCTTT
CASKGRLLNTEAFF
>TRBV9|once|13|TRBJ1-1|.
TGTGCCAGCAGCGTAGGGATGGACACTGAAGCTTTCTTT
CASSVGMDTEAFF
>TRBV6-5|.|15|TRBJ2-1|TRBD2
TGTGCCAGCAGATTGGGGACTACCTCCTACAATGAGCAGTTCTTC
CASRLGTTSYNEQFF
>TRBV19|.|15|TRBJ2-2|.
TGTGCCAGTAGGCCTATGGGGGCAAACACCGGGGAGCTGTTTTTT
CASRPMGANTGELFF
>TRBV10-3|.|17|TRBJ2-7|TRBD2
TGTGCCATCAGTGAAGGTGGGGGAAGCGGGGGGTTATACGAGCAGTACTTC
CAISEGGGSGGLYEQYF
>TRBV5-1|.|14|TRBJ2-1|TRBD1
TGCGCCAGCACTGTGACAGGGGGAATCAATGAGCAGTTCTTC
CASTVTGGINEQFF
>TRBV30|.|12|TRBJ1-2|TRBD1
TGTGCCTGGGTAGACAGGGGCTTTGGCTACACCTTC
CAWVDRGFGYTF
>TRBV5-6|.|15|TRBJ2-7|TRBD1
TGTGCCAGCAGCTTGTGGGACAGGGCCATCTACGAGCAGTACTTC
CASSLWDRAIYEQYF
>TRBV7-9|.|16|TRBJ1-1|.
TGTGCCAGCAGCTTTCCGAAGACAGCTTCGAACACTGAAGCTTTCTTT
CASSFPKTASNTEAFF
>TRBV11-2|.|14|TRBJ2-1|.
TGTGCCAGCAGCTTAGTTCTGTTGGTAGGGGAGCAGTTCTTC
CASSLVLLVGEQFF
>TRBV9|.|13|TRBJ2-3|.
TGTGCCAGCAGCGCCTATAGCACAGATACGCAGTATTTT
CASSAYSTDTQYF
>TRBV19|once|14|TRBJ1-2|TRBD1
TGTGCCAGTACTCTATCCGGGACAGTCTATGGCTACACCTTC
CASTLSGTVYGYTF
>TRBV27|.|14|TRBJ2-7|.
TGTGCCAGCAGTTTAGATTACCGAACCTACGAGCAGTACTTC
CASSLDYRTYEQYF
>TRBV30|.|11|TRBJ1-4|.
TGTGCCTGGAGTGACCGGACCAAACTGTTTTTT
CAWSDRTKLFF
>TRBV5-1|.|14|TRBJ1-2|.
TGCGCCAGCAGCTTATGGGGGGTCGGCTATGGCTACACCTTC
CASSLWGVGYGYTF
>TRBV10-1|.|14|TRBJ2-7|TRBD1
TGCGCCAGCAATAAAGGACAGGGGTCGTACGAGCAGTACTTC
CASNKGQGSYEQYF
>TRBV7-8|.|13|TRBJ2-2|.
TGTGCCAGCAGCTTAGAGGCTGCCGGGGAGCTGTTTTTT
CASSLEAAGELFF
>TRBV9|.|15|TRBJ1-4|TRBD1
TGTGCCAGCAGCCGACAGGGGGCCGAGGACGAAAAACTGTTTTTT
CASSRQGAEDEKLFF
>TRBV19|once|15|TRBJ1-1|.
TGTGCCAGTAGTCCCCGTCGACAGGCGAACACTGAAGCTTTCTTT
CASSPRRQANTEAFF
>TRBV29-1|.|13|TRBJ1-3|.
TGCAGCGTTGAGAAGGGGGCTGGAAACACCATATATTTT
CSVEKGAGNTIYF
>TRBV5-6|.|17|TRBJ2-1|TRBD2
TGTGCCAGCAGCTTAACGGGTGTCGGGGGGGCCTCAAATGAGCAGTTCTTC
CASSLTGVGGASNEQFF
>TRBV2|.|13|TRBJ2-7|.
TGTGCCAGCAGTGAATGGGTCGACTACGAGCAGTACTTC
CASSEWVDYEQYF
>TRBV5-1|.|15|TRBJ2-3|.
TGCGCCAGCAGCTTGTTGGACCAAAGCACAGATACGCAGTATTTT
CASSLLDQSTDTQYF
>TRBV30|.|14|TRBJ1-2|.
TGTGCCTGGCTTATAGGGGGGACTAACTATGGCTACACCTTC
CAWLIGGTNYGYTF
>TRBV6-5|.|14|TRBJ2-7|.
TGTGCCAGCAGAGCGCTAGCGCCCAGGGGAGAGCAGTACTTC
CASRALAPRGEQYF
>TRBV4-3|once|15|TRBJ2-2|.
TGCGCCAGCAGCCAAGATGCAGGGTACACCGGGGAGCTGTTTTTT
CASSQDAGYTGELFF
>TRBV11-2|.|13|TRBJ1-3|.
TGTGCCAGCAGCTGGACCTCTGGAAACACCATATATTTT
CASSWTSGNTIYF
>TRBV19|.|14|TRBJ1-4|.
TGTGCCAGTAGTAAAGGGTACTTGAATGAAAAACTGTTTTTT
CASSKGYLNEKLFF
>TRBV7-8|.|15|TRBJ2-3|.
TGTGCCAGCAGCACCCAGCGGATTAGCACAGATACGCAGTATTTT
CASSTQRISTDTQYF
>TRBV7-9|.|16|TRBJ1-2|.
TGTGCCAGCAGCTTAGAGGGCCGACTTGTGTCCTATGGCTACACCTTC
CASSLEGRLVSYGYTF
>TRBV2|.|14|TRBJ1-5|.
TGTGCCAGCAGTGTAGCGGGACTGGCTCAGCCCCAGCATTTT
CASSVAGLAQPQHF
>TRBV29-1|.|13|TRBJ1-2|TRBD1
TGCAGCGTTGAAAGACAGGGGGCTCAGGGCTACACCTTC
CSVERQGAQGYTF
>TRBV21-1|.|12|TRBJ1-5|.
TGTGCCAGCGCCGGAGAAGATCAGCCCCAGCATTTT
CASAGEDQPQHF
>TRBV7-9|.|19|TRBJ2-3|TRBD2
TGTGCCAGCAGCTTAGGATGGGGCGGGGGGCCCCGATCACAAGATACGCAGTATTTT
CASSLGWGGGPRSQDTQYF
>TRBV7-2|.|14|TRBJ1-2|.
TGTGCCAGCAGCTTGGACAGCCGAAACTATGGCTACACCTTC
CASSLDSRNYGYTF
>TRBV27|.|15|TRBJ2-1|.
TGTGCCAGCAGTTTTTCTCGACTATCCTACAATGAGCAGTTCTTC
CASSFSRLSYNEQFF
>TRBV7-3|.|16|TRBJ1-4|.
TGTGCCAGCAGCTTTGAGACAGGCCCAACTAATGAAAAACTGTTTTTT
CASSFETGPTNEKLFF
>TRBV7-9|.|13|TRBJ1-1|.
TGTGCCAGCAGCCCAACAGTGAACACTGAAGCTTTCTTT
CASSPTVNTEAFF
>TRBV18|.|14|TRBJ1-5|TRBD1
TGTGCCAGCTCACCGGGGGACAGATTTCAGCCCCAGCATTTT
CASSPGDRFQPQHF
>TRBV18|few|13|TRBJ1-5|.
TGTGCCAGCTCACGTCACAAGATGCAGCCCCAGCATTTT
CASSRHKMQPQHF